The clone carrying this T cell receptor (beta chain) was counted a single time. Its antigen remains unidentified. The germline gives CDR1 MNHEY, CDR2 SMNVEV (reference sequence). The CDR3 is 17 amino acids. V was pared by 3 bases and J by 0 bases, with 10 bases of the junction left unmatched. Only in-frame clones appear in the TCRdb table, and some are missing; sequencing was by immunoSEQ multiplex PCR. The table lists roughly 310,000 clones, 88% of them singletons. The data originate from a study of cytomegalovirus exposure and HLA in healthy donors. Study results and limitations: The dataset shows that most TCR sequences were rare, while some public TCRs occurred in many donors. Cytomegalovirus association was assigned to approximately 180 TCR beta chains. Researchers reported that a few CMV-associated chains were confirmed in vitro as CMV antigen-specific.

The sequenced sample was PBMCs. This receptor was taken from a man under 40 in good health and CMV-seronegative. The chain has TRBV27 and TRBJ1-1, with 7 positions matching TRBD1. The CDR3 DNA reads TGTGCCAGCAGTTTTGGTCCGATTGGGACAGTGAACACTGAAGCTTTCTTT. Its protein is CASSFGPIGTVNTEAFF.